This T cell receptor beta chain was profiled in a study of blood T cell repertoires in COVID-19. For the study at large: The origin of the acute and convalescent COVID-19 samples was the United States, Italy and Spain. PBMCs, B-cell-depleted T cells, or T cells provided the cDNA or gDNA that made up the material.

In the original analysis: Reference gene primer amplification gave estimated nucleated cell counts. Profiled with immunoSEQ multiplex PCR; TCRdb holds only in-frame clones, not every one. Clone size and V and J calls were adopted from that table, with D and trimming inferred from the DNA. The table lists 250,000 to 350,000 clones, 87% of them singletons, with about 2.2% in the top ten. Between the trimmed V and J ends, which lost 0 bases and 0 bases, there was a span of 9 bases. This CDR3 region has 16 residues. The germline gives CDR1 MNHNS, CDR2 SASEGT. The clonotype was recovered from a woman in her 50s who had recovered from COVID-19. This chain connects TRBV6-1 to TRBJ2-1; possibly TRBD2 for D (5 bases). The sequenced sample consisted of peripheral blood. CDR3: CASSEALGSSYNEQFF. CDR3 DNA: TGTGCCAGCAGTGAAGCGCTGGGGAGCTCCTACAATGAGCAGTTCTTC.